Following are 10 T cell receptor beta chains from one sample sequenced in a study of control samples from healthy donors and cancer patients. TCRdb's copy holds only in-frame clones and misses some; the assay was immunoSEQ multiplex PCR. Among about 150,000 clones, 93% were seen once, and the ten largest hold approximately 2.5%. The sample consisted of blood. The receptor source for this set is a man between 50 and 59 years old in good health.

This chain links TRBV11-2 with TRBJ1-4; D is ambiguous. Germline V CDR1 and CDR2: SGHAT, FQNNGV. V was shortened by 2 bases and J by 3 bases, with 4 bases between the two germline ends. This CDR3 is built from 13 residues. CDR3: CASSLRSNEKLFF. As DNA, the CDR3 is TGTGCCAGCAGCTTACGGTCTAATGAAAAACTGTTTTTT.

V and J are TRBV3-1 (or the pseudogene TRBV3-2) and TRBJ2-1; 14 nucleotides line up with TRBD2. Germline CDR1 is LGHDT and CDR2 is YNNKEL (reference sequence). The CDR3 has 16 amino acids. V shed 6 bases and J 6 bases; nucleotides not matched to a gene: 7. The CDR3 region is CASSSSGLAGVNEQFF. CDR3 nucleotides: TGTGCCAGCAGTTCGTCGGGACTAGCGGGAGTCAATGAGCAGTTCTTC.

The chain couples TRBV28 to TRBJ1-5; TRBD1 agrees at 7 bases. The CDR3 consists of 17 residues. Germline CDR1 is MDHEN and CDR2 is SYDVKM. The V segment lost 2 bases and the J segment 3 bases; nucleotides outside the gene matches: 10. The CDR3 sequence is CASSLTGTVLINQPQHF. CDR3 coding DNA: TGTGCCAGCAGTTTAACCGGGACAGTATTAATCAATCAGCCCCAGCATTTT.

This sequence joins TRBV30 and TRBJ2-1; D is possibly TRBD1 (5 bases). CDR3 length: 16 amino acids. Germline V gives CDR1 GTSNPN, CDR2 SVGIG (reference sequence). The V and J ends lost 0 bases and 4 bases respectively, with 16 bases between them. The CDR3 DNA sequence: TGTGCCTGGAGTGTAGGGGTAGGGGTGCAGTACAATGAGCAGTTCTTC. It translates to CAWSVGVGVQYNEQFF. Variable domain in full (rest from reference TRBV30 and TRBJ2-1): SQTIHQWPATLVQPVGSPLSLECTVEGTSNPNLYWYRQAAGRGLQLLFYSVGIGQISSEVPQNLSASRPQDRQFILSSKKLLLSDSGFYLCAWSVGVGVQYNEQFFGPGTRLTVL.

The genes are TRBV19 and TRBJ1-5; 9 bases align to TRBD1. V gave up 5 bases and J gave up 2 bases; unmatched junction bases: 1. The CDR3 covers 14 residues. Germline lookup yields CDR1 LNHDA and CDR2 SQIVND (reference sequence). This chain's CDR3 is CASSRDRGNQPQHF. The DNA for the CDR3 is TGTGCCAGTAGTCGGGACAGGGGCAATCAGCCCCAGCATTTT.

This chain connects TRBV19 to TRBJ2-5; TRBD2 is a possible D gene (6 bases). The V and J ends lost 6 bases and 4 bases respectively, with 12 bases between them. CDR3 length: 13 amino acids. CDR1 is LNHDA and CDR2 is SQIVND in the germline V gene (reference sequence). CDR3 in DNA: TGTGCCAGTAGCGGGAGTGGGAGAGAGACCCAGTACTTC. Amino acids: CASSGSGRETQYF.

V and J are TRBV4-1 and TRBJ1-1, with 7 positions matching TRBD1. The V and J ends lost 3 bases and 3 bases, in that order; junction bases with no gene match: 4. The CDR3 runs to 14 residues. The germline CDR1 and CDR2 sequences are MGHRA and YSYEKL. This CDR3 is CASSHDRADTEAFF. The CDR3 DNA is TGCGCCAGCAGCCATGACAGGGCTGACACTGAAGCTTTCTTT.

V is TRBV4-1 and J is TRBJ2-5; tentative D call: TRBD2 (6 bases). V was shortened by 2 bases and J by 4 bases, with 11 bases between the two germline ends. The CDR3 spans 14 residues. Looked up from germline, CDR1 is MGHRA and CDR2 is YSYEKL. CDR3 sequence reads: CASSQPGVGETQYF. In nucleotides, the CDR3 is TGCGCCAGCAGCCAACCGGGAGTGGGAGAGACCCAGTACTTC.

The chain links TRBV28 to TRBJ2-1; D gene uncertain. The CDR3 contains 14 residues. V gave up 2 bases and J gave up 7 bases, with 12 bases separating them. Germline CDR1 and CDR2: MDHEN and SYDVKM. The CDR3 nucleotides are TGTGCCAGCAGTTTAAGCCCAGGTCAAAATGAGCAGTTCTTC. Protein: CASSLSPGQNEQFF.

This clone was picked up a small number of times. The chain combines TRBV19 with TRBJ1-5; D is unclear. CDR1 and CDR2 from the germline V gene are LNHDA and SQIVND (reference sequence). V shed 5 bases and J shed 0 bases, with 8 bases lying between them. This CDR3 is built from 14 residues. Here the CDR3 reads CASSREVSNQPQHF. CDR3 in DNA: TGTGCCAGTAGTCGGGAGGTTAGCAATCAGCCCCAGCATTTT.